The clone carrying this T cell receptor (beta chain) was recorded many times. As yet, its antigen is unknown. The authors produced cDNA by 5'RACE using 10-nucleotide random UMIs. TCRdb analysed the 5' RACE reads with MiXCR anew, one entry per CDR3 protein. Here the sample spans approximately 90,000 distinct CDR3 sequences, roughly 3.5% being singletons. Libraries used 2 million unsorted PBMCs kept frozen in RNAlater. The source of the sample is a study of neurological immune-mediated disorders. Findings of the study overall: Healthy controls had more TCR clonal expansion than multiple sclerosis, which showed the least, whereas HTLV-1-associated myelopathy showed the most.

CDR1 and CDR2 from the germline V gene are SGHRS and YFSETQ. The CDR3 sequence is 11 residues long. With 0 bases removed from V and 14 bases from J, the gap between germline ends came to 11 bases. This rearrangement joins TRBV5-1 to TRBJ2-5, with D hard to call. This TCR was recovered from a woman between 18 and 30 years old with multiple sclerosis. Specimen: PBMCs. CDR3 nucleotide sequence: TGCGCCAGCAGCTTGGGACATTTACCTTACTTC. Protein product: CASSLGHLPYF.